The T cell receptor (beta chain) under discussion was sequenced for a study of T-cell memory formation after mild COVID-19. On the study more broadly: The two donors had largely donor-specific TCR clusters.

As for this clonotype: Its matching antigen is unknown.

TCRdb used MiXCR to reprocess the 5' RACE reads, holding one entry per CDR3 protein. There are 10,000 to 15,000 distinct CDR3 sequences in the sample; more than 12% occur only once, and 50% to 70% lies in the top ten. The CDR3 length is 12 residues. Germline CDR1 reads MDHEN; CDR2 reads SYDVKM. The V and J ends lost 5 bases and 12 bases respectively, with 14 bases between them. General study points: Largely, contracting CD4+ clones fell within CM and EM, and contracting CD8+ clones within EMRA. Pre-infection memory carried some responding clones, suggesting that cross-reactive memory joined.

The sample consisted of PBMCs or a T cell subset sorted from them (not recorded which). This chain links TRBV28 with TRBJ2-1, with D perhaps matching TRBD1 (5 bases). The clonotype originates from a young man who had mild COVID-19 (a few samples of this study predate the infection). Cell type and time point are not known. CDR3 sequence reads: CASSPRQGRQFF. CDR3 DNA: TGTGCCAGCAGTCCGCGGCAGGGTCGGCAGTTCTTC.